This TCR beta chain was recorded in a study of OX40 agonist ivuxolimab in advanced cancers. Per germline, CDR1 SGHTA and CDR2 FQGNSA. After removal of 1 base from V and 3 bases from J, the junction contained 0 bases not matched to a gene. This CDR3 region has 15 residues. TCRdb's table, derived via immunoSEQ multiplex PCR, lists solely in-frame clones and lacks some. The sample lists fewer than 100,000 clones; 80% to 90% were seen once. This specimen was CD4+ or CD8+ T cells sorted from blood, taken in a trial of the OX40 agonist ivuxolimab. This clonotype was obtained from an adult with an advanced solid tumor such as melanoma, head and neck, liver or kidney cancer. V and J are TRBV7-2 and TRBJ2-7; 13 bases line up with TRBD2. The CDR3 loop reads CASSLGTSGGYEQYF. The CDR3 region has the DNA TGTGCCAGCAGCTTAGGGACTAGCGGGGGCTACGAGCAGTACTTC.